The 30 T cell receptor beta chains reported below all come from one sample, sequenced in a study of shared clonotypes between healthy human individuals. CD45RO-negative CD8 cells positively selected for CCR7 made up the naive population, which excluded terminally differentiated effector memory CD45RA+ cells. This table comes from immunoSEQ multiplex PCR, and its TCRdb copy is limited to in-frame clones, with some not included. The table lists about 2 million clones, approximately 94% of them singletons. Sequencing was performed on naive CD8+ T cells sorted from blood. The source of these receptors is a young man in good health.

The chain couples TRBV5-6 to TRBJ1-1; the D is unclear. Germline V CDR1 and CDR2: SGHDT, YYEEEE. Trimming took off 0 bases at V and 5 bases at J, with 11 bases between the two ends. The CDR3 loop spans 14 amino acids. The CDR3 region has the DNA TGTGCCAGCAGCTTGGTTGAAGGGTGGACTGAAGCTTTCTTT. Protein: CASSLVEGWTEAFF.

The rearrangement joins TRBV27 to TRBJ1-5; D ambiguous. Per germline, CDR1 MNHEY and CDR2 SMNVEV (reference sequence). This CDR3 has 13 residues. Trimming left V 0 bases short and J 3 bases short, with 3 bases between. The CDR3 region is CASSLSINQPQHF. CDR3 sequence (DNA): TGTGCCAGCAGTTTATCGATCAATCAGCCCCAGCATTTT.

The chain has TRBV27 and TRBJ1-5; a weak D match, TRBD1 (5 bases). CDR1 and CDR2 from the germline V gene are MNHEY and SMNVEV (reference sequence). The V end lost 5 bases, the J end lost 4 bases, and 15 bases lay between the germline ends. The CDR3 runs 15 residues. The CDR3 region is CASSIRGAPNQPQHF. CDR3 DNA: TGTGCCAGCAGTATTCGGGGCGCGCCTAATCAGCCCCAGCATTTT.

Points on this clone: Other DNA sequences in this specimen translate into the identical CDR3. The V call is TRBV27, the J call TRBJ2-2; D is undetermined. CDR3 length: 13 amino acids. Trimming removed 6 bases from V and 5 bases from J, with 10 bases in between. In germline, CDR1 is MNHEY, CDR2 SMNVEV (reference sequence). CDR3 nucleotides: TGTGCCAGCAGCTTCTTGGTAACCGGGGAGCTGTTTTTT. Translation: CASSFLVTGELFF.

The chain joins TRBV6-1 to TRBJ2-2; D uncertain. Germline lookup yields CDR1 MNHNS and CDR2 SASEGT. Trimming stripped 2 bases from V and 1 base from J, with 8 bases between. The CDR3 length is 15 residues. The CDR3 is CASSEFPLNTGELFF. The CDR3 DNA reads as TGTGCCAGCAGTGAATTCCCGTTGAACACCGGGGAGCTGTTTTTT.

J is TRBJ2-1 and V is TRBV27, with D perhaps matching TRBD2 (5 bases). V shed 5 bases and J shed 4 bases, with 18 bases lying between them. The CDR3 loop spans 16 amino acids. CDR1 is MNHEY and CDR2 is SMNVEV in the germline V gene (reference sequence). CDR3: CASSQEGERRYNEQFF. DNA for the CDR3: TGTGCCAGCAGTCAAGAGGGCGAGCGGAGGTACAATGAGCAGTTCTTC.

The V call is TRBV29-1, the J call TRBJ1-2; TRBD1 agrees at 7 bases. The CDR3 contains 14 residues. The V segment lost 6 bases and the J segment 6 bases; nucleotides outside the gene matches: 13. Germline loops: CDR1 SQVTM, CDR2 ANQGSEA. The CDR3 DNA reads as TGCAGCGTCCTCGATAGACAGGGAAGGGATGGCTACACCTTC. This sequence encodes CSVLDRQGRDGYTF.

V is TRBV15 and J is TRBJ1-1; TRBD1 might be the D (6 bases). V was pared by 5 bases and J by 1 base, with 11 bases between. The CDR3 has 14 amino acids. Looked up from germline, CDR1 is LNHNV and CDR2 is YYDKDF (reference sequence). The CDR3 reads CATSEGQSNTEAFF. The DNA for the CDR3 is TGTGCCACCAGCGAAGGACAGTCGAACACTGAAGCTTTCTTT.

The genes are TRBV30 and TRBJ1-2; D uncertain. Germline V gene sequence: CDR1 GTSNPN, CDR2 SVGIG (reference sequence). V was shortened by 0 bases and J by 8 bases, with 13 bases between the two germline ends. CDR3 size: 13 residues. The CDR3 loop reads CAWSVQPDRGYTF. The CDR3 bases are TGTGCCTGGAGTGTACAACCTGACCGAGGCTACACCTTC.

This chain links TRBV2 with TRBJ2-3; D is unclear. The CDR3 extends over 10 amino acids. Trimming shortened V by 5 bases and J by 4 bases, and 1 base separated the two germline ends. In germline, CDR1 is SNHLY, CDR2 FYNNEI. The CDR3 protein is CASSSDTQYF. Here the CDR3 DNA reads TGTGCCAGCAGTTCAGATACGCAGTATTTT.

The CDR3 region has the DNA TGTGCCAGCGCACAGGAAAGGGACTATGGCTACACCTTC. This encodes CASAQERDYGYTF. This chain connects TRBV7-9 to TRBJ1-2; a possible D gene is TRBD1 (5 bases). This CDR3 has 13 amino acids. V lost 8 bases and J lost 3, with 13 bases in between. Germline loops: CDR1 SEHNR, CDR2 FQNEAQ (reference sequence).

The chain joins TRBV6-5 to TRBJ2-1; D is perhaps TRBD1 (5 bases). Germline CDR1 is MNHEY and CDR2 is SVGAGI. V dropped 5 bases and J dropped 8 bases, with 16 bases sitting between them. The CDR3 extends over 14 amino acids. Here the CDR3 DNA reads TGTGCCAGCAGTCCCAGGGTGGGGTGGGATGAGCAGTTCTTC. This sequence encodes CASSPRVGWDEQFF.

This clone has only one observation. The same CDR3 arises from other DNA sequences in this sample as well. V usage is TRBV7-9 and J usage is TRBJ1-4, with D uncertain. The V gene's germline CDR1 is SEHNR and CDR2 FQNEAQ (reference sequence). Trimming took off 1 base at V and 7 bases at J, with 4 bases between the two ends. The CDR3 is made up of 12 amino acids. Here the CDR3 reads CASSLGGEKLFF. The CDR3 region has the DNA TGTGCCAGCAGCTTAGGTGGTGAAAAACTGTTTTTT.

The V call is TRBV7-9, the J call TRBJ2-2, with 8 bases lining up with TRBD2. There are 18 residues in the CDR3. With 3 bases clipped from V and 2 bases from J, the junction kept 11 bases outside the gene matches. CDR1 and CDR2 (germline): SEHNR, FQNEAQ (reference sequence). The CDR3 spells CASSLIGTSGFNTGELFF. The DNA for the CDR3 is TGTGCCAGCAGCTTGATCGGGACTAGTGGCTTTAACACCGGGGAGCTGTTTTTT.

The chain employs TRBV10-3 and TRBJ2-7; tentatively, D is TRBD2 (5 bases). Germline values: CDR1 ENHRY, CDR2 SYGVKD. Trimming removed 0 bases from V and 3 bases from J, with 15 bases in between. The CDR3 has 16 residues. CDR3: CAISESLTSGNYEQYF. The CDR3 coding sequence is TGTGCCATCAGTGAGTCGCTGACTTCGGGAAACTACGAGCAGTACTTC.

The chain carries TRBV27 and TRBJ2-7; D could derive from TRBD1 or TRBD2 (6 bases each). The germline gives CDR1 MNHEY, CDR2 SMNVEV (reference sequence). With 7 bases removed from V and 4 bases from J, the gap between germline ends came to 17 bases. The CDR3 covers 14 residues. The CDR3 nucleotides read TGTGCCAGCACCCTACAGGGAGGATTGTACGAGCAGTACTTC. It encodes CASTLQGGLYEQYF.

The V and J genes are TRBV5-1 and TRBJ2-7, with 9 bases identical to TRBD2. With 4 bases clipped from V and 1 base from J, the junction kept 9 bases outside the gene matches. The germline V gene encodes CDR1 SGHRS and CDR2 YFSETQ. The CDR3 is 16 amino acids. CDR3 in DNA: TGCGCCAGCAGCCCGGATTCTCTAGCGGGATCCTACGAGCAGTACTTC. Encoded protein: CASSPDSLAGSYEQYF.

V is TRBV28 and J is TRBJ1-4; D is uncertain. There are 13 residues in the CDR3. CDR1 is MDHEN and CDR2 is SYDVKM in the germline V gene. Trimming stripped 6 bases from V and 7 bases from J, with 12 bases between. CDR3 amino acids: CASSSGWGEKLFF. In DNA, the CDR3 is TGTGCCAGCAGCAGCGGTTGGGGTGAAAAACTGTTTTTT.

The V and J genes are TRBV10-2 and TRBJ2-2; a possible D gene is TRBD2 (6 bases). CDR3 length: 16 residues. Germline V gene sequence: CDR1 WSHSY, CDR2 SAAADI. Trimming shortened V by 8 bases and J by 3 bases, and 19 bases separated the two germline ends. The CDR3: CASRGGAFEDTGELFF. The CDR3 nucleotides read TGCGCCAGCCGAGGAGGGGCCTTCGAGGACACCGGGGAGCTGTTTTTT.

The chain has TRBV7-9 and TRBJ2-7; TRBD1 matches at 8 bases. The CDR3 consists of 15 residues. Germline values: CDR1 SEHNR, CDR2 FQNEAQ (reference sequence). With 3 bases clipped from V and 1 base from J, the junction kept 5 bases outside the gene matches. The CDR3 DNA reads TGTGCCAGCAGCTTGCGGGACAGGCCTTCCTACGAGCAGTACTTC. Translation gives CASSLRDRPSYEQYF.

This clone was recorded only once. This chain joins TRBV9 and TRBJ2-2; the match to TRBD2 covers 7 bases. Germline V gene lookup returns CDR1 SGDLS and CDR2 YYNGEE. CDR3 length equals 15 residues. V lost 2 bases and J lost 6; bases outside the gene matches: 7. The CDR3: CASSVRSGIAGELFF. Here the CDR3 DNA reads TGTGCCAGCAGCGTCAGAAGCGGGATCGCCGGGGAGCTGTTTTTT.

This sequence joins TRBV27 and TRBJ2-1; 10 positions agree with TRBD2. This CDR3 spans 16 amino acids. Germline V gene sequence: CDR1 MNHEY, CDR2 SMNVEV (reference sequence). V was pared by 2 bases and J by 9 bases, with 10 bases of the junction left unmatched. CDR3 DNA: TGTGCCAGCAGTTTAAGGGGGGGACTAGCGATGGGTGAGCAGTTCTTC. Its translation: CASSLRGGLAMGEQFF.

The V call is TRBV29-1, the J call TRBJ1-2; TRBD1 agrees at 8 bases. CDR3 length: 17 amino acids. CDR1 is SQVTM, CDR2 ANQGSEA, per germline. With V trimmed by 0 bases and J by 1 base, 10 bases remained unmatched. CDR3 in amino acids: CSVEEWDRRMINYGYTF. CDR3 nucleotide sequence: TGCAGCGTTGAAGAGTGGGACAGGAGAATGATTAACTATGGCTACACCTTC.

This clone was counted once. The CDR3 sequence is CASSPLGAQETQYF. CDR3 coding DNA: TGTGCCAGCAGTCCCCTAGGGGCTCAAGAGACCCAGTACTTC. The chain uses TRBV27 and TRBJ2-5; D is possibly TRBD1 (5 bases). Germline V gives CDR1 MNHEY, CDR2 SMNVEV (reference sequence). Deletions cut 5 bases from V and 2 bases from J, with 12 bases between. The CDR3 spans 14 residues.

This clone was seen only a few times. This chain connects TRBV19 to TRBJ1-2, with D possibly being TRBD1 (5 bases). CDR3 length: 12 amino acids. Germline V gene lookup returns CDR1 LNHDA and CDR2 SQIVND (reference sequence). Trimming pared 6 bases from V and 1 base from J, leaving 6 bases between. CDR3 residues: CASRGDNYGYTF. For the CDR3, the DNA is TGTGCCAGTAGGGGGGATAACTATGGCTACACCTTC.

The rearrangement uses TRBV27 and TRBJ2-5; TRBD2 is a possible D gene (5 bases). Germline lookup yields CDR1 MNHEY and CDR2 SMNVEV (reference sequence). The CDR3 has 16 amino acids. V lost 6 bases to trimming and J lost 4 bases, with 21 bases between them. The CDR3 sequence is CASRRLTQIEGETQYF. CDR3 bases: TGTGCCAGCAGGCGGCTTACACAAATTGAGGGAGAGACCCAGTACTTC.

CDR3 sequence (DNA): TGTGCCAGCAGTACTTGGCCGGGACTAGAGTCCGGGGAGCTGTTTTTT. This codes for CASSTWPGLESGELFF. V and J are TRBV5-6 and TRBJ2-2; 8 bases are shared with TRBD2. Germline V gives CDR1 SGHDT, CDR2 YYEEEE. J was trimmed by 6 bases and V by 5 bases; bases with no gene match: 12. The CDR3 sequence is 16 residues long.

V is TRBV5-1 and J is TRBJ1-4; D is possibly TRBD1 (6 bases). V was trimmed by 0 bases and J by 0 bases, leaving 12 bases between them. Germline V gives CDR1 SGHRS, CDR2 YFSETQ. The CDR3 loop spans 17 amino acids. CDR3 DNA sequence: TGCGCCAGCAGCTTGGCCCCCCCAGGGGCAACTAATGAAAAACTGTTTTTT. Encoded protein: CASSLAPPGATNEKLFF.

The chain recombines TRBV5-6 with TRBJ1-2; TRBD1 might be the D (5 bases). Looked up from germline, CDR1 is SGHDT and CDR2 is YYEEEE. The CDR3 spans 15 residues. V was trimmed by 4 bases and J by 4 bases, leaving 17 bases between them. CDR3 loop: CASSHWDVEFYGYTF. Written as DNA, the CDR3 is TGTGCCAGCAGCCACTGGGACGTTGAATTCTATGGCTACACCTTC.

CDR3 in amino acids: CASSPISSYNSPLHF. The CDR3 DNA reads as TGTGCCAGCAGCCCTATAAGCTCCTATAATTCACCCCTCCACTTT. The rearrangement uses TRBV28 and TRBJ1-6; D is unclear. Trimming removed 6 bases from V and 0 bases from J, with 9 bases in between. The CDR3 has 15 residues. The germline V gene has CDR1 MDHEN and CDR2 SYDVKM.